The subject of this entry is one TCR beta chain. Its antigen is not identified. The data belong to a study of a mutant IDH1 vaccine in newly diagnosed glioma. Study-wide context: Sex among treated patients split about 62% male, roughly 40% female; mean age was approximately 40 years. Therapy received beforehand was radiotherapy, temozolomide, or both, with most patients given both. Notes on the study in general: Overall, more than 80% of patients had vaccine-induced immune responses. Pseudoprogression seemingly bore no relation to changes in top peripheral T cell clonotypes.

As for time point: baseline, week 1 (first vaccination visit). The treatment was: pre-vaccination baseline after standard-of-care therapy. Data came from immunoSEQ multiplex PCR; TCRdb stores just in-frame clones and leaves some out. The profile covers 60,000 to 85,000 clones, with 79% appearing a single time and about 7.5% taken by the ten largest. Specimen: PBMCs, collected from a glioma patient treated with radiotherapy, temozolomide or both. The receptor's source is a man aged 50 or older with glioma.

The CDR3 sequence: CASSLVGGVAYNEQFF. CDR3 nucleotides: TGCGCCAGCAGCTTGGTAGGGGGGGTAGCCTACAATGAGCAGTTCTTC. J is TRBJ2-1 and V is TRBV5-1, with a possible D match to TRBD2 (7 bases). The CDR3 sequence is 16 residues long. V shed 0 bases and J shed 2 bases, with 12 bases lying between them. Per the germline V gene, CDR1 is SGHRS and CDR2 is YFSETQ.